A single sample gave rise to the 21 T cell receptor beta chains below, sequenced in a study of cytomegalovirus exposure and HLA in healthy donors. Using immunoSEQ multiplex PCR, the repertoire was profiled, and TCRdb retains in-frame clones only, with some absent. The repertoire holds about 140,000 clones, with approximately 86% as singletons. What was sequenced was PBMCs. The receptors here all came from a woman under 30 in good health and CMV-seropositive.

The chain combines TRBV28 with TRBJ1-5; D may be TRBD1 (6 bases). Germline V gives CDR1 MDHEN, CDR2 SYDVKM. Trimming removed 10 bases at V and 0 bases at J, with 13 bases between. The CDR3 is 14 amino acids. CDR3 bases: TGTGCCACCCTAGTAGGGGGTAGCAATCAGCCCCAGCATTTT. This translates into CATLVGGSNQPQHF.

The chain recombines TRBV9 with TRBJ2-7, with TRBD1 matching over 10 bases. V lost 0 bases and J lost 4; bases outside the gene matches: 7. The CDR3 is made up of 16 amino acids. Looked up from germline, CDR1 is SGDLS and CDR2 is YYNGEE. The DNA of the CDR3 is TGTGCCAGCAGCGTAGACCCGGGACAGGGGTCGTACGAGCAGTACTTC. Amino acids: CASSVDPGQGSYEQYF.

This clone was detected only a few times. V and J are TRBV7-9 and TRBJ1-6, with a possible D match to TRBD1 (5 bases). V gave up 1 base and J gave up 8 bases, with 12 bases separating them. Germline CDR1 SEHNR, CDR2 FQNEAQ (reference sequence). The CDR3 runs 15 residues. The CDR3 DNA is TGTGCCAGCAGCTTAGGCGGGACGCAAGATTCACCCCTCCACTTT. Translation gives CASSLGGTQDSPLHF.

This chain connects TRBV9 to TRBJ2-5, with D maybe TRBD2 (7 bases). V shed 4 bases and J shed 6 bases, with 16 bases lying between them. CDR1 and CDR2 from the germline V gene are SGDLS and YYNGEE. The CDR3 consists of 14 residues. The CDR3 region is CASSRGGVEKTQYF. The CDR3 coding sequence is TGTGCCAGCAGCAGAGGGGGGGTAGAAAAGACCCAGTACTTC. The complete variable domain, with remaining parts taken from reference TRBV9 and TRBJ2-5, reads DSGVTQTPKHLITATGQRVTLRCSPRSGDLSVYWYQQSLDQGLQFLIQYYNGEERAKGNILERFSAQQFPDLHSELNLSSLELGDSALYFCASSRGGVEKTQYFGPGTRLLVL.

The V call is TRBV7-9, the J call TRBJ1-5; no clear D gene. This CDR3 comprises 12 residues. With 1 base removed from V and 6 bases from J, the gap between germline ends came to 4 bases. Germline CDR1 and CDR2: SEHNR and FQNEAQ (reference sequence). This chain's CDR3 is CASSLGGQPQHF. DNA of the CDR3: TGTGCCAGCAGCTTAGGCGGTCAGCCCCAGCATTTT.

The chain employs TRBV4-2 and TRBJ2-1; D uncertain. V lost 1 base to trimming and J lost 9 bases, with 13 bases between them. CDR3 size: 14 residues. The germline gives CDR1 LGHNA, CDR2 YNFKEQ. The chain's CDR3 is CASSQVSGPSEQFF. CDR3 sequence (DNA): TGTGCCAGCAGCCAAGTGAGTGGGCCCAGTGAGCAGTTCTTC.

The chain joins TRBV6-5 to TRBJ2-7; D perhaps matches TRBD1 (5 bases). The V end was cut by 0 bases, the J end by 7 bases, with 10 bases between. The CDR3 sequence is 13 residues long. Per the germline V gene, CDR1 is MNHEY and CDR2 is SVGAGI. CDR3 nucleotide sequence: TGTGCCAGCAGTTACTCAGGGGCGAGGGAGCAGTACTTC. Translated: CASSYSGAREQYF.

The chain uses TRBV7-9 and TRBJ2-7, with 7 positions matching TRBD2. V gave up 1 base and J gave up 2 bases; unmatched junction bases: 5. Germline-derived CDR1 and CDR2 are SEHNR and FQNEAQ (reference sequence). The CDR3 contains 15 residues. This chain's CDR3 is CASSLGGGGAYEQYF. CDR3 DNA sequence: TGTGCCAGCAGCTTAGGGGGCGGGGGAGCCTACGAGCAGTACTTC.

The chain uses TRBV7-2 and TRBJ1-3; D remains unclear. The CDR3 contains 14 residues. Trimming pared 5 bases from V and 0 bases from J, leaving 8 bases between. The germline gives CDR1 SGHTA, CDR2 FQGNSA. The DNA of the CDR3 is TGTGCCAGCAGCCCTTACATCTCTGGAAACACCATATATTTT. It encodes CASSPYISGNTIYF. Complete variable domain (other parts from reference TRBV7-2 and TRBJ1-3): GAGVSQSPSNKVTEKGKDVELRCDPISGHTALYWYRQSLGQGLEFLIYFQGNSAPDKSGLPSDRFSAERTGGSVSTLTIQRTQQEDSAVYLCASSPYISGNTIYFGEGSWLTVV.

V and J are TRBV19 and TRBJ2-1; 15 nucleotides agree with TRBD2. From germline, CDR1 is LNHDA and CDR2 SQIVND (reference sequence). There are 17 residues in the CDR3. The V and J ends lost 5 bases and 8 bases, in that order; junction bases with no gene match: 10. CDR3 in amino acids: CASSAGLAGGPGHEQFF. The CDR3 DNA reads TGTGCCAGTAGTGCCGGACTAGCGGGAGGGCCCGGGCATGAGCAGTTCTTC.

This clone has just a few counts. The chain carries TRBV18 and TRBJ1-2, with TRBD1 identical over 7 bases. CDR1 is KGHSH and CDR2 is LQKENI in the germline V gene. There are 15 residues in the CDR3. V dropped 2 bases and J dropped 0; count of bases not matched to a gene: 3. CDR3 sequence reads: CASSPTGTANYGYTF. The CDR3 DNA reads TGTGCCAGCTCACCAACTGGGACAGCTAACTATGGCTACACCTTC.

The genes are TRBV7-6 and TRBJ1-4; no firm D call. Germline V gives CDR1 SGHVS, CDR2 FNYEAQ. V was cut by 5 bases and J by 10 bases, with 11 bases left in between. This CDR3 region has 12 residues. The CDR3 loop reads CASSPSRGKLFF. The CDR3 region has the DNA TGTGCCAGCAGCCCAAGTCGGGGAAAACTGTTTTTT. Full variable domain (missing parts from reference TRBV7-6 and TRBJ1-4): GAGVSQSPRYKVTKRGQDVALRCDPISGHVSLYWYRQALGQGPEFLTYFNYEAQQDKSGLPNDRFSAERPEGSISTLTIQRTEQRDSAMYRCASSPSRGKLFFGSGTQLSVL.

The chain employs TRBV7-2 and TRBJ2-7; 8 bases line up with TRBD1. The CDR3 is made up of 14 amino acids. The V segment lost 3 bases and the J segment 8 bases; nucleotides outside the gene matches: 9. Germline V gene data show CDR1 as SGHTA and CDR2 as FQGNSA. The CDR3 sequence: CASSFSGQGTKQYF. In nucleotides, the CDR3 is TGTGCCAGCAGCTTCTCCGGACAGGGAACGAAGCAGTACTTC.

The chain combines TRBV4-1 with TRBJ2-1, with D possibly being TRBD2 (6 bases). The CDR3 has 15 amino acids. The germline V gene has CDR1 MGHRA and CDR2 YSYEKL. Trimming took 1 base from V and 9 from J, leaving 16 bases between them. The CDR3 spells CASSQGWDSAGEQFF. CDR3 nucleotides: TGCGCCAGCAGCCAAGGTTGGGACTCCGCAGGTGAGCAGTTCTTC.

The chain employs TRBV9 and TRBJ1-5; D call uncertain. Germline-derived CDR1 and CDR2 are SGDLS and YYNGEE. Trimming took off 0 bases at V and 4 bases at J, with 11 bases between the two ends. The CDR3 has 15 amino acids. The CDR3, as DNA: TGTGCCAGCAGCGTAGGAGGGTCACTGAATCAGCCCCAGCATTTT. Translation: CASSVGGSLNQPQHF. The full variable domain, completed using reference TRBV9 and TRBJ1-5, is DSGVTQTPKHLITATGQRVTLRCSPRSGDLSVYWYQQSLDQGLQFLIQYYNGEERAKGNILERFSAQQFPDLHSELNLSSLELGDSALYFCASSVGGSLNQPQHFGDGTRLSIL.

CDR3 bases: TGTGCCAGCAGCTTAAGAGTTAAGGGGACTGAAGCTTTCTTT. Protein product: CASSLRVKGTEAFF. This rearrangement joins TRBV7-9 to TRBJ1-1, with D tentatively TRBD1 (5 bases). The V and J ends lost 2 bases and 5 bases respectively, with 12 bases between them. Germline V gene sequence: CDR1 SEHNR, CDR2 FQNEAQ (reference sequence). The CDR3 length is 14 residues.

The chain uses TRBV19 and TRBJ1-1, with TRBD1 matching over 10 bases. The ends lost 6 bases at V and 11 bases at J; junction bases unmatched: 3. CDR3 size: 11 residues. Germline V gives CDR1 LNHDA, CDR2 SQIVND (reference sequence). The CDR3 bases are TGTGCCAGTAGGGTGGACAGGGGGGCTTTCTTT. It codes for CASRVDRGAFF. Together with reference TRBV19 and TRBJ1-1, the CDR3 gives the full variable domain: DGGITQSPKYLFRKEGQNVTLSCEQNLNHDAMYWYRQDPGQGLRLIYYSQIVNDFQKGDIAEGYSVSREKKESFPLTVTSAQKNPTAFYLCASRVDRGAFFGQGTRLTVV.

This chain connects TRBV6-6 to TRBJ2-5; D remains ambiguous. V dropped 5 bases and J dropped 1 base, with 5 bases sitting between them. Germline-derived CDR1 and CDR2 are MNHNY and SVGAGI (reference sequence). The CDR3 extends over 12 amino acids. In DNA, the CDR3 is TGTGCCAGCAGTCTCGGCCAAGAGACCCAGTACTTC. Encoded protein: CASSLGQETQYF.

The sample holds one count of this clone. The chain carries TRBV10-3 and TRBJ1-2; the match to TRBD1 covers 9 bases. V trimming: 4 bases; J trimming: 7 bases; junction bases outside the gene matches: 7. CDR1 and CDR2 from the germline V gene are ENHRY and SYGVKD. The CDR3 spans 14 residues. Here the CDR3 reads CAISGGQGLIGYTF. Written as DNA, the CDR3 is TGTGCCATCAGTGGGGGACAGGGTCTAATTGGCTACACCTTC.

The CDR3, as DNA: TGTGCCAGCAGCTTGGTGGCAAGAGCGGCGTTGGGCGTGTGGGAGCAGTTCTTC. Translation: CASSLVARAALGVWEQFF. This sequence joins TRBV7-2 and TRBJ2-1; TRBD2 is a possible D gene (5 bases). Germline V gene data show CDR1 as SGHTA and CDR2 as FQGNSA. Trimming removed 3 bases at V and 10 bases at J, with 28 bases between. The CDR3 is made up of 18 amino acids.

This chain joins TRBV5-6 and TRBJ1-2; D is unclear. The germline V gene has CDR1 SGHDT and CDR2 YYEEEE. V was clipped by 7 bases and J by 4 bases, with 17 bases between them. The CDR3 length is 14 residues. The CDR3 nucleotides read TGTGCCAGCTCCCTGGGCCAGGCTCCCTATGGCTACACCTTC. Translation gives CASSLGQAPYGYTF.